Presented here are 32 T cell receptor beta chains from one specimen sequenced in a study of tumor-infiltrating lymphocytes in primary liver carcinoma. Reverse transcription of approximately 0.55 ug total RNA with a constant-region primer produced TCR beta cDNA. Libraries for TCR beta were built through three nested multiplex PCR rounds, which together made up a slightly modified ARM-PCR procedure. The two initial PCR rounds, approximately 10 cycles each, used TRBV1-TRBV30 forward and C-beta reverse primers. TCRdb fed the multiplex PCR reads into MiXCR, producing one record per CDR3 protein. This sample carries about 70,000 distinct CDR3 sequences, roughly three quarters of them seen once, and the ten largest clones take around a quarter. Co-extraction of RNA and DNA was performed on roughly 20-33 mg of unsorted bulk tissue. Sequenced material: liver tumor tissue from sampling region 4. The subset: tumor region T4, right-lateral pole. The receptors were sampled from a man in his forties with primary liver carcinoma and hepatitis B virus infection.

The rearrangement uses TRBV28 and TRBJ2-7; D remains unclear. Germline CDR1 and CDR2: MDHEN and SYDVKM. The CDR3 is 12 amino acids. The CDR3 DNA is TGTGCTGGCAAACGCGCTCAGTACGAGCAGTACTTC. This gives the protein CAGKRAQYEQYF. The full variable domain, completed using reference TRBV28 and TRBJ2-7, is DVKVTQSSRYLVKRTGEKVFLECVQDMDHENMFWYRQDPGLGLRLIYFSYDVKMKEKGDIPEGYSVSREKKERFSLILESASTNQTSMYLCAGKRAQYEQYFGPGTRLTVT.

Turning to this clonotype: This clone may be a read error of a much larger clone one base away. The chain recombines TRBV20-1 with TRBJ2-1, with D unresolved. CDR3 length: 11 amino acids. In germline, CDR1 is DFQATT, CDR2 SNEGSKA (reference sequence). The CDR3 DNA follows: TGCACTGCGGAATCTAGTCTCGAGCAGTTCTTC. It encodes CTAESSLEQFF.

Remarks on this clonotype: Germline is not matched at one junction end, which may reflect a read error. This chain joins TRBV11-2 and TRBJ2-1; 12 bases are shared with TRBD2. The germline gives CDR1 SGHAT, CDR2 FQNNGV. The CDR3 has 18 amino acids. CDR3: CASSFPRLAGESYNEQFF. The CDR3 DNA reads as TGTGCCAGCAGCTTTCCTCGACTAGCGGGGGAATCCTACAATGAGCAATTCTTC.

This clonotype was detected ten times or more. This chain joins TRBV21-1 and TRBJ2-3; TRBD1, the D gene given by the table, was not confirmed from the DNA. TRBV21-1 has pseudogene status. The CDR3 totals 15 residues. The CDR3 sequence: CASSIKDRATDTQYF. CDR3 bases: TGTGCCAGCAGCATAAAGGACAGGGCCACAGATACGCAGTATTTT.

Remarks on this clonotype: A junction end diverges from the germline sequence, so it may reflect a read error. The genes are TRBV12-3 or TRBV12-4 and TRBJ2-7; TRBD2 aligns across 7 bases. The CDR3 has 14 amino acids. CDR3 sequence (DNA): TGTACCAGCAGCCGTAGCGGGTCCTCCTACGAGCAGTATTTC. Its protein is CTSSRSGSSYEQYF.

With regard to this clonotype: A much larger clone sits a single nucleotide away, making a read error possible. The CDR3 does not end in the conserved phenylalanine or tryptophan, so this is likely a read error. This chain joins TRBV7-9 and TRBJ1-2; D remains unclear. Germline CDR1 reads SEHNR; CDR2 reads FQNEAQ (reference sequence). The V gene lost 5 bases and the J gene lost 4 bases, with 11 bases spanning the gap. This CDR3 contains 13 residues. The CDR3 loop is CASSPTTAYGYTL. CDR3 DNA: TGTGCCAGCAGCCCTACAACAGCCTATGGCTACACCTTA.

This chain joins TRBV11-2 and TRBJ2-3; no clear D gene. This CDR3 contains 14 residues. Germline CDR1 SGHAT, CDR2 FQNNGV. Trimming stripped 8 bases from V and 4 bases from J, with 16 bases between. The CDR3 bases are TGTGCCAGCGGCCCGGGCTCCCTTTCAGATACGCAGTATTTT. Residues: CASGPGSLSDTQYF.

Concerning this clonotype: Its ends do not fully match the called genes, so a read error is possible. The chain is built from TRBV11-2 and TRBJ2-3; D is ambiguous. The CDR3 runs 12 residues. Germline V gene sequence: CDR1 SGHAT, CDR2 FQNNGV. The CDR3 reads CASTILRDTHYF. For the CDR3, the DNA is TGTGCCAGCACCATATTGAGAGATACGCACTATTTT.

Remarks on this clonotype: One end of the junction varies from germline; a read error may be responsible. The rearrangement joins TRBV11-3 to TRBJ2-3; 11 bases align to TRBD2. The CDR3 runs to 17 residues. Germline CDR1 reads SGHNT; CDR2 reads YENEEA. CDR3 in amino acids: CDSSLGATSGSTDSQYF. Here the CDR3 DNA reads TGTGACAGCAGCTTAGGGGCAACTAGCGGGAGCACAGATTCGCAGTATTTT. Supplemented by reference TRBV11-3 and TRBJ2-3, the full variable domain reads EAGVVQSPRYKIIEKKQPVAFWCNPISGHNTLYWYLQNLGQGPELLIRYENEEAVDDSQLPKDRFSAERLKGVDSTLKIQPAELGDSAVYLCDSSLGATSGSTDSQYFGPGTRLTVL.

Points on this clonotype: This may arise from a read error, as a much more abundant clone is one base away. The chain recombines TRBV28 with TRBJ2-5, with D uncertain. With 5 bases removed from V and 5 bases from J, the gap between germline ends came to 9 bases. CDR1 is MDHEN, CDR2 SYDVKM, per germline. The CDR3 is 12 residues long. CDR3 DNA: TGTGCCAGCAGTATTGACTGGGAGACCCAGTACTTC. Translated: CASSIDWETQYF.

With regard to this clonotype: One end of the junction varies from germline; a read error may be responsible. This chain connects TRBV11-2 to TRBJ2-1; weak D call: TRBD1 (6 bases). The germline CDR1 and CDR2 sequences are SGHAT and FQNNGV. The CDR3 spans 15 residues. The CDR3 DNA reads as TGTGGCAGCAGCCTAGAGGGGGTCCACAACAATGAGCAGTTCTTC. Amino acids: CGSSLEGVHNNEQFF.

This clonotype was observed at least ten times. The chain employs TRBV5-6 and TRBJ2-5; the match to TRBD2 covers 10 bases. Germline assignment: CDR1 SGHDT and CDR2 YYEEEE. The CDR3 is 16 amino acids. V shed 5 bases and J 4 bases; nucleotides not matched to a gene: 11. Here the CDR3 DNA reads TGTGCCAGCAGAGTTGAAGCTAGCGGGAGTTTAGAGACCCAGTACTTC. Residues: CASRVEASGSLETQYF.

The rearrangement uses TRBV11-2 and TRBJ2-7, with D perhaps TRBD2 (6 bases). Germline CDR1 SGHAT, CDR2 FQNNGV. V was shortened by 4 bases and J by 4 bases, with 17 bases between the two germline ends. This CDR3 spans 15 amino acids. The DNA of the CDR3 is TGTGCCAGCAGCTCAGCCCGGGGGAGAGGATACGAGCAGTACTTC. Encoded protein: CASSSARGRGYEQYF.

With regard to this clonotype: The junction differs from germline at one of its ends, possibly a read error. This chain uses TRBV4-1 with TRBJ2-1; D possibly matches TRBD1 or TRBD2 (7 bases each). Germline assignment: CDR1 MGHRA and CDR2 YSYEKL. This CDR3 comprises 22 residues. The CDR3 DNA reads TGTGCCAGCAGCCAACCAGGGGGAAAAAAGTGGGAGGGCTTAAGCTCCTACAATGAGCAGTTCTTC. Translation: CASSQPGGKKWEGLSSYNEQFF.

This clonotype was recorded many times. The chain is built from TRBV30 and TRBJ2-5; TRBD1 or TRBD2 may be the D gene (6 bases each). V lost 3 bases and J lost 5, with 13 bases in between. CDR3 length: 13 amino acids. Germline V gene data show CDR1 as GTSNPN and CDR2 as SVGIG (reference sequence). The CDR3 DNA is TGTGCCTGGAGGACAACAGGGAGGGAGACCCAGTACTTC. Translated, it gives CAWRTTGRETQYF.

This clonotype was counted at least ten times. The CDR3 is CASSLPGLGTYNEQFF. The CDR3 DNA follows: TGTGCCAGCAGCTTGCCGGGACTAGGAACCTACAATGAGCAGTTCTTC. The chain is built from TRBV7-9 and TRBJ2-1; 8 bases are a match to TRBD2. V shed 3 bases, J shed 2 bases, and the junction held 6 bases outside the gene matches. The length of the CDR3 is 16 residues. In germline, CDR1 is SEHNR, CDR2 FQNEAQ (reference sequence). Using reference TRBV7-9 and TRBJ2-1 for the parts outside the CDR3, the full variable domain is DTGVSQNPRHKITKRGQNVTFRCDPISEHNRLYWYRQTLGQGPEFLTYFQNEAQLEKSRLLSDRFSAERPKGSFSTLEIQRTEQGDSAMYLCASSLPGLGTYNEQFFGPGTRLTVL.

As regards this clonotype: The conserved final phenylalanine or tryptophan is absent from the CDR3, which likely points to a read error. This sequence joins TRBV4-1 and TRBJ1-6; maybe TRBD1 (6 bases). Germline values: CDR1 MGHRA, CDR2 YSYEKL. CDR3 size: 15 residues. CDR3 in amino acids: CASGQVQGLNSPLHV. CDR3 DNA sequence: TGCGCCAGCGGCCAAGTTCAGGGGCTGAATTCACCCCTCCACGTT.

This clonotype was seen a few times. Germline and junction disagree at one end, which may indicate a read error. The chain links TRBV2 to TRBJ2-2; a weak D match, TRBD2 (10 bases). This CDR3 is built from 16 residues. Germline CDR1 is SNHLY and CDR2 is FYNNEI. CDR3 in amino acids: CASSDSLAGQGGGLFF. As DNA, the CDR3 is TGTGCCAGCAGTGACTCACTAGCGGGACAGGGCGGGGGGCTGTTTTTT.

With respect to this clonotype: The missing conserved phenylalanine or tryptophan at the end of this CDR3 makes a read error likely. This chain uses TRBV4-1 with TRBJ2-1; D unclear. This CDR3 has 14 amino acids. In germline, CDR1 is MGHRA, CDR2 YSYEKL. The CDR3 here is CASSQAEGYNEQFL. DNA of the CDR3: TGTGCCAGCAGCCAGGCGGAAGGGTACAATGAGCAGTTCTTA.

This clonotype was seen repeatedly, ten times or more. The V call is TRBV5-5, the J call TRBJ2-7; no clear D gene. CDR1 SGHKS and CDR2 YYEKEE come from the germline V gene (reference sequence). V was pared by 4 bases and J by 3 bases, with 14 bases between. The length of the CDR3 is 14 residues. In nucleotides, the CDR3 is TGTGCCAGCAGCCCCCCCCCGGGCGACTACGAGCAGTACTTC. Its translation is CASSPPPGDYEQYF.

The chain has TRBV11-2 and TRBJ2-7; tentatively, D is TRBD1 (6 bases). CDR1 and CDR2 (germline): SGHAT, FQNNGV. Trimming left V 11 bases short and J 9 bases short, with 23 bases between. CDR3 length equals 13 residues. The CDR3 DNA reads TGTGCCGACACCTCAAAACAGGGTTTGGTGCAGTACTTC. Encoded protein: CADTSKQGLVQYF.

Many counts were recorded for this clonotype. The V gene is TRBV29-1, the J gene TRBJ2-6; D is ambiguous. V was trimmed by 6 bases and J by 2 bases, leaving 11 bases between them. This CDR3 region has 14 residues. Germline-derived CDR1 and CDR2 are SQVTM and ANQGSEA. The CDR3 region is CSVAEIAGANVLTF. CDR3 coding DNA: TGCAGCGTCGCTGAGATCGCTGGGGCCAACGTCCTGACTTTC. Combining the CDR3 with reference TRBV29-1 and TRBJ2-6 gives the whole variable domain SAVISQKPSRDICQRGTSLTIQCQVDSQVTMMFWYRQQPGQSLTLIATANQGSEATYESGFVIDKFPISRPNLTFSTLTVSNMSPEDSSIYLCSVAEIAGANVLTFGAGSRLTVL.

On this clonotype itself: This CDR3 fails to terminate in the conserved phenylalanine or tryptophan, so it likely reflects a read error. V and J are TRBV4-1 and TRBJ2-2; possibly TRBD1 for D (5 bases). The V gene's germline CDR1 is MGHRA and CDR2 YSYEKL. CDR3 length equals 14 residues. The V and J ends lost 6 bases and 7 bases respectively, with 15 bases between them. CDR3 residues: CASRLRGQGGELFL. The CDR3 DNA sequence: TGCGCCAGCAGACTAAGGGGCCAGGGCGGGGAGCTGTTTCTT.

This clonotype was observed many times. This chain connects TRBV19 to TRBJ2-2, with D possibly matching TRBD1 (5 bases). This CDR3 has 15 residues. Germline CDR1 LNHDA, CDR2 SQIVND (reference sequence). The ends were cut back, 7 bases at V and 1 base at J, with 13 bases in the middle. CDR3 DNA: TGTGCCAGTACCTACTCAGGGAAGAACACCGGGGAGCTGTTTTTT. Translating gives CASTYSGKNTGELFF.

The sample holds many counts of this clonotype. J is TRBJ2-1 and V is TRBV30, with no clear D. CDR1 and CDR2 from the germline V gene are GTSNPN and SVGIG (reference sequence). V was shortened by 3 bases and J by 4 bases, with 10 bases between the two germline ends. CDR3 length equals 13 residues. CDR3 in DNA: TGTGCCTGGAGGGTGAACAGATACAATGAGCAGTTCTTC. Translating it yields CAWRVNRYNEQFF.

With regard to this clonotype: The junction differs from germline at one of its ends, possibly a read error. The chain is built from TRBV5-6 and TRBJ1-1; TRBD1 matches at 8 bases. The CDR3 spans 16 residues. The V gene's germline CDR1 is SGHDT and CDR2 YYEEEE. The chain's CDR3 is CAGSLKTGALSTEAFF. Here the CDR3 DNA reads TGTGCCGGCAGCTTGAAGACAGGGGCTTTGAGCACTGAAGCTTTCTTT. Full variable domain (missing parts from reference TRBV5-6 and TRBJ1-1): DAGVTQSPTHLIKTRGQQVTLRCSPKSGHDTVSWYQQALGQGPQFIFQYYEEEERQRGNFPDRFSGHQFPNYSSELNVNALLLGDSALYLCAGSLKTGALSTEAFFGQGTRLTVV.

The chain couples TRBV6-1 to TRBJ1-3, with no clear D. Germline V gives CDR1 MNHNS, CDR2 SASEGT. Trimming removed 10 bases at V and 13 bases at J, with 23 bases between. This CDR3 is 13 amino acids long. The CDR3 nucleotides read TGTGCCACGTCGGAAATCTCTGGAATCACAATATATTTT. Translating gives CATSEISGITIYF.

As to this clonotype: The junction departs from the called germline gene at one end, perhaps through a read error. The chain has TRBV29-1 and TRBJ2-2, with a tentative D call TRBD1 (6 bases). CDR3 size: 15 residues. In germline, CDR1 is SQVTM, CDR2 ANQGSEA. The CDR3 bases are TGCATCGTTGAAGTAAGGGGGAGAAGGGCCGGGGAGCTGCTTTTT. Its protein product is CIVEVRGRRAGELLF.

This chain uses TRBV4-1 with TRBJ2-5; tentative D call: TRBD2 (6 bases). With 3 bases removed from V and 11 bases from J, the gap between germline ends came to 19 bases. This CDR3 comprises 14 residues. The germline V gene encodes CDR1 MGHRA and CDR2 YSYEKL. CDR3 loop: CASSHLGLAGTQYF. CDR3 bases: TGCGCCAGCAGCCATCTGGGACTGGCAGGGACTCAGTACTTC.

This sequence joins TRBV7-9 and TRBJ2-6; D tentatively fits TRBD1 or TRBD2 (5 bases each). Germline V gives CDR1 SEHNR, CDR2 FQNEAQ (reference sequence). Trimming removed 1 base from V and 14 bases from J, with 24 bases in between. The CDR3 consists of 17 residues. CDR3 DNA sequence: TGTGCCAGCAGCTTAGACAGTTCTAGCTCTGGGGCTAACATCCTGACTTTC. Translation gives CASSLDSSSSGANILTF.

The chain carries TRBV29-1 and TRBJ2-1; possibly TRBD1 for D (5 bases). CDR3 length equals 15 residues. Per germline, CDR1 SQVTM and CDR2 ANQGSEA. The CDR3 spells CRVSRGSITYNEQFF. The CDR3 DNA is TGCAGAGTTTCTAGGGGCTCGATCACCTACAATGAGCAGTTCTTC.

The J gene is TRBJ2-3, the V gene TRBV29-1; 11 bases align to TRBD1. From germline, CDR1 is SQVTM and CDR2 ANQGSEA. CDR3 length equals 16 residues. After removal of 2 bases from V and 4 bases from J, the junction contained 8 bases not matched to a gene. This chain's CDR3 is CSVEFRDRGVADTQYF. The CDR3 DNA reads as TGCAGCGTTGAATTCCGGGACAGGGGGGTTGCAGATACGCAGTATTTT.